This T cell receptor beta chain was obtained from a study of esophageal squamous cell carcinoma under preoperative chemotherapy (dated by TCRdb to 2016 to 2018). Study-wide context: TCR repertoires were profiled in both peripheral blood T cells and tumor-infiltrating lymphocytes. A few patients with primary esophageal squamous cell carcinoma were included in the cohort. The study assessed how paclitaxel-nedaplatin chemotherapy affected T-cell receptor repertoires in patients with esophageal squamous cell carcinoma. Repertoires from samples obtained before paclitaxel-nedaplatin therapy were compared with repertoires from samples obtained after paclitaxel-nedaplatin therapy.

Paper-wide results and their limitations: A significant increase in TCR diversity was observed in peripheral T cells after chemotherapy, whereas no such increase was observed in tumor-infiltrating lymphocytes. Rather than arising solely from local clonal changes, post-treatment tumor-infiltrating lymphocytes appeared to come partly from peripheral T cells that migrated into the tumor. A small cohort was used, with only 4 or 5 patients with esophageal squamous cell carcinoma being analyzed. Paclitaxel-nedaplatin therapy caused immediate and substantial changes in clonotype frequency, and abundant clones were more likely to contract than to amplify.

The library was obtained by PCR. Sequencing was carried out with a HiSeq X Ten. High-throughput sequencing was used to characterize the TCR repertoires. Clones were called with MiXCR by TCRdb after fastp trimmed the public reads at Q25, and only in-frame beta chains were retained. Merged by CDR3 protein, the rows form single entries marked with the most common genes and DNA. The sample data list 15,000 to 20,000 distinct CDR3 sequences, and 35% to 55% of these were observed just once. In total, the top ten clones hold 25% to 30% of the sample. The trim is 9 bases for V and 5 bases for J, with a gap of 21 bases between the germline ends. As encoded in the germline V gene, CDR1 is SGHTA while CDR2 is FQGTGA. Counted from cysteine to phenylalanine, this CDR3 has 15 amino acids. The CDR3 DNA has 45 bases and is translated from base 1. This clonotype appeared a single time. Its cognate antigen has yet to be identified. No much larger clonotype is one base removed from it; base qualities were not supplied. A lone read gives weak evidence.

The time point label here, explained by the study, means: after preoperative PTX-NDP chemotherapy. Before surgery, patients were given paclitaxel-nedaplatin as preoperative chemotherapy. This specimen was taken from a patient given preoperative chemotherapy. The rearranged chain carries TRBV7-3 and TRBJ2-3; a tentative D call is TRBD2 (6 bases match). This TCR was sampled from a human donor with esophageal squamous cell carcinoma. The donor label of this sample is uncertain. Here is the DNA: TGTGCCAGGGGCGCCAGTGGCGGGGAGATAGATACGCAGTATTTT. It translates as CARGASGGEIDTQYF.